Described below is a single T cell receptor (beta chain) sequence and its context. Its antigen target is currently unknown. The input lacks base qualities; no much larger clone sits a single base away. These data are taken from a study of blood T cell repertoires in COVID-19 (TCRdb year 2020). Study-wide context: The collaborator samples originated in the United States, Italy and Spain and spanned the acute and convalescent phases of COVID-19. The material from the prospective study consisted of cDNA or gDNA derived from T cells, B-cell-depleted T cells, or PBMCs. Subjects who had been exposed to COVID-19, were actively infected with it, or had recovered from it provided the deeply sampled blood TCRbeta repertoires that made up the dataset. A freely available public database, intended as a resource for researchers studying the immune response to SARS-CoV-2, is where the repertoires were released. The samples were drawn from two sources: the first 160 participants of the ongoing ImmuneRACE study, and 1,000 to 1,500 subjects contributed by 6 global collaborators. A de-identified subject ID, COVID-19 status, age in years and sex were almost always included in the sample metadata. Where available, HLA class I and class II types were taken from metadata supplied by the sample provider and were not determined by assay-based typing. What the work shows at the level of the full study, not this receptor alone: The amount of clinical and demographic metadata varied by source and participant and was provided uncurated.

Participants in the prospective study were enrolled through a virtual design, were aged 18 to 89 years, and lived in approximately 24 United States geographic areas. In the prospective study, cohorts were assigned on the basis of participant-reported clinical history obtained from a screening survey and a study questionnaire. In the prospective study, whole blood, serum and a nasopharyngeal or oropharyngeal swab were collected from each participant by mobile phlebotomists. Additional blood draws and questionnaires over an approximately two-month period could optionally be provided by prospective study participants. Blood samples from the prospective study were shipped frozen or at room temperature prior to DNA extraction. TCRbeta CDR3 regions were amplified from genomic DNA by means of the immunoSEQ Assay, a bias-controlled multiplex PCR. From the authors' description of their analysis: The number of nucleated cells in each sample was estimated by amplification of reference gene primers within the assay. Sequence reads were collapsed and filtered to measure the absolute abundance of every unique TCRbeta CDR3 rearrangement. For each sample, productive Simpson clonality was calculated as the square root of Simpson's diversity index over productive rearrangements. TCRdb obtained this table from immuneACCESS and retained in-frame rearrangements with V and J assigned. These tables miss some clones; where compared with another copy, unresolved V genes account for less than half of the shortfall, and the remainder is unexplained. V and J calls and clone size come straight from that table; D and trimming were deduced from the DNA. This sample gives roughly 250,000 clones in total; around 88% of them show up just once. The ten largest account for 0.95% to 1.5% of the sample.

Including the terminal cysteine and phenylalanine, the CDR3 comprises 16 residues. Only CDR3 DNA remains: 48 bases, in frame from the first base. CDR1 and CDR2, per the germline V gene, are MDHEN and SYDVKM. Trimming removed 5 bases from V and 4 bases from J, leaving 17 bases between the germline ends. The sequenced material came from PBMCs or T cells enriched from blood (not recorded which). The receptor comes from a middle-aged woman with acute COVID-19. Rearrangement joined TRBV28 to TRBJ1-4; the D gene cannot be named for sure. In nucleotide form, the sequence is TGTGCCAGCAGTGCGCCGGGAAGGGCCTATAATGAAAAACTGTTTTTT. This yields the protein CASSAPGRAYNEKLFF.